The subject of this entry is one T cell receptor beta chain. The sample is drawn from a study of OX40 agonist ivuxolimab in advanced cancers. Measured with immunoSEQ multiplex PCR; TCRdb has only the in-frame clones, and not every one. The sample carries over 25,000 clones, roughly 84% recorded once. J lost 8 bases, V lost 3 bases, and 8 bases had no gene match. The CDR3 loop spans 15 amino acids. Germline CDR1 is SGHVS and CDR2 is FQNEAQ. This receptor was taken from an adult with an advanced solid tumor such as melanoma, head and neck, liver or kidney cancer. Sample: CD4+ or CD8+ T cells sorted from blood, taken in a trial of the OX40 agonist ivuxolimab. V usage is TRBV7-8 and J usage is TRBJ2-1, with 9 bases lining up with TRBD2. Here the CDR3 DNA reads TGTGCCAGCAGCTTTAGGCGGGGGGGCCGGGATGAGCAGTTCTTC. It codes for CASSFRRGGRDEQFF. Drawing the rest from reference TRBV7-8 and TRBJ2-1, the complete variable domain is GAGVSQSPRYKVAKRGQDVALRCDPISGHVSLFWYQQALGQGPEFLTYFQNEAQLDKSGLPSDRFFAERPEGSVSTLKIQRTQQEDSAVYLCASSFRRGGRDEQFFGPGTRLTVL.